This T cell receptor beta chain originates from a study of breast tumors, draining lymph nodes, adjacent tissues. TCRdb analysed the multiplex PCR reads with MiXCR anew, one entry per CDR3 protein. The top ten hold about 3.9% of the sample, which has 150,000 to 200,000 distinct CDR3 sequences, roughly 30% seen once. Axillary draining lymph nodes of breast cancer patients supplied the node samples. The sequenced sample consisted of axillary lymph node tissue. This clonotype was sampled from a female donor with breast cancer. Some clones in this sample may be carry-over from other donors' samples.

The chain's CDR3 is CASTKGFRENSNQPQHF. CDR3 nucleotide sequence: TGTGCCAGCACCAAAGGCTTCAGGGAGAATAGCAATCAGCCCCAGCATTTT. This rearrangement joins TRBV6-1 to TRBJ1-5, with D possibly matching TRBD1 (5 bases). This CDR3 is built from 17 residues. Trimming removed 7 bases from V and 0 bases from J, with 19 bases in between. Per germline, CDR1 MNHNS and CDR2 SASEGT.